Below, 11 T cell receptor beta chains from the same sample are listed, as sequenced in a study of CD8+CD57+ T cells in acquired aplastic anemia. Profiling that covered TCR beta VDJ and CDR3 relied on genomic DNA as its template. TCRdb reanalysed the reads using MiXCR and keeps one entry per CDR3 protein. The sample yields just over 450,000 distinct CDR3 sequences, about a third seen once. By flow cytometry, patients selected for sequencing had shown an expansion of CD8+CD57+ cells. Sequencing was done on a sample of sorted CD4+, CD8+, or CD8+CD57+ T cells (not recorded which) from PBMCs. These receptors originate from a human donor with aplastic anemia.

CDR3 region: CARSTGTPAYGYTF. DNA for the CDR3: TGTGCCAGATCAACCGGGACGCCCGCCTATGGCTACACCTTC. The gene calls are TRBV25-1 and TRBJ1-2; perhaps TRBD1 as D (5 bases). Germline assignment: CDR1 MGHDK and CDR2 SYGVNS. V lost 9 bases to trimming and J lost 4 bases, with 18 bases between them. CDR3 length equals 14 residues.

This clonotype was counted at least ten times. The CDR3 DNA reads TGTGCCAGCAGTTCACCTGCAGGGTTTGGAGCTTTCTTT. The encoded protein is CASSSPAGFGAFF. The chain is built from TRBV6-5 and TRBJ1-1; possible D gene TRBD1, 5 bases. CDR1 is MNHEY, CDR2 SVGAGI, per germline. The V and J ends lost 4 bases and 10 bases respectively, with 16 bases between them. The CDR3 runs 13 residues.

CDR3 coding DNA: TGTGCCAGCAGCCAAGGGGCTGGGGGCCTTAGAACCTACGAGCAGTACTTC. Translation: CASSQGAGGLRTYEQYF. The chain combines TRBV3-1 with TRBJ2-7; a possible D gene is TRBD1 (6 bases). The CDR3 is made up of 17 amino acids. Germline CDR1 and CDR2: LGHDT and YNNKEL (reference sequence). Deletions cut 1 base from V and 2 bases from J, with 18 bases between.

The J gene is TRBJ1-2, the V gene TRBV30; TRBD1 agrees at 7 bases. The CDR3 runs to 12 residues. CDR1 and CDR2 (germline): GTSNPN, SVGIG (reference sequence). V lost 4 bases to trimming and J lost 4 bases; unmatched junction nucleotides: 3. The CDR3 here is CAWNRDSYGYTF. In DNA form, the CDR3 reads TGTGCCTGGAACCGGGACAGCTATGGCTACACCTTC. Looking up the rest from reference TRBV30 and TRBJ1-2 gives the full variable domain: SQTIHQWPATLVQPVGSPLSLECTVEGTSNPNLYWYRQAAGRGLQLLFYSVGIGQISSEVPQNLSASRPQDRQFILSSKKLLLSDSGFYLCAWNRDSYGYTFGSGTRLTVV.

This clonotype was seen repeatedly, ten times or more. The chain couples TRBV24-1 to TRBJ2-5; 10 nucleotides align to TRBD1. Trimming removed 6 bases from V and 2 bases from J; junction bases left unmatched: 5. Germline V lookup: CDR1 KGHDR, CDR2 SFDVKD. This CDR3 has 15 amino acids. In nucleotides, the CDR3 is TGTGCCACCAGTAAGGACAGGGGGAAACAAGAGACCCAGTACTTC. Translating gives CATSKDRGKQETQYF.

This clonotype was recorded many times. The chain links TRBV19 to TRBJ1-4, with TRBD1 as a possible D gene (5 bases). CDR1 is LNHDA, CDR2 SQIVND, per germline (reference sequence). V shed 9 bases and J shed 7 bases, with 9 bases lying between them. This CDR3 comprises 11 residues. The CDR3 sequence is CASQGAEKLFF. CDR3 sequence (DNA): TGTGCCAGCCAAGGGGCTGAAAAACTGTTTTTT.

Points on this clonotype: A much larger clone is a single base away; this may be a read error. The V gene is TRBV19, the J gene TRBJ2-3; TRBD1 agrees at 8 bases. J gave up 2 bases and V 5 bases, and 9 bases lay outside the gene matches. The germline gives CDR1 LNHDA, CDR2 SQIVND (reference sequence). The CDR3 extends over 16 amino acids. CDR3 residues: CASSLLGQAVTDTQYF. The CDR3 nucleotides are TGTGCCAGTAGTCTTTTGGGACAGGCTGTCACAGATACGCAGTATTTT.

The count of this clonotype is one. This rearrangement joins TRBV7-6 to TRBJ2-7; TRBD2 matches at 7 bases. V was pared by 5 bases and J by 4 bases, with 11 bases of the junction left unmatched. CDR1 is SGHVS, CDR2 FNYEAQ, per germline. CDR3 length equals 15 residues. This CDR3 reads CASSNGLEGVYEQYF. The CDR3 DNA follows: TGTGCCAGCAGCAACGGACTAGAGGGAGTGTACGAGCAGTACTTC.

This clonotype has more than one count but fewer than ten. DNA of the CDR3: TGTGCCAGCAGCTTAATGGAGGGGGAGACCCAGTACTTC. Its protein is CASSLMEGETQYF. The V call is TRBV7-3, the J call TRBJ2-5, with D possibly matching TRBD2 (6 bases). Germline CDR1 is SGHTA and CDR2 is FQGTGA. The CDR3 is 13 residues long. V was pared by 1 base and J by 5 bases, with 8 bases between.

This clonotype showed up just once. This rearrangement joins TRBV7-9 to TRBJ2-5, with D possibly called TRBD1 or TRBD2 (7 bases each). Trimming shortened V by 4 bases and J by 0 bases, and 15 bases separated the two germline ends. CDR1 is SEHNR and CDR2 is FQNEAQ in the germline V gene (reference sequence). The CDR3 sequence is 16 residues long. CDR3 nucleotides: TGTGCCAGCAGCTCCAGGGGGGGGGGGTACCAAGAGACCCAGTACTTC. It is translated as CASSSRGGGYQETQYF.

Notes on this clonotype: A clone one base away is much larger, so this may be a read error. In DNA form, the CDR3 reads TGTGCCAGCCGACCGAAATGGAGTCCCAATAGTTCACCCCTCCACTTT. It codes for CASRPKWSPNSSPLHF. This chain uses TRBV19 with TRBJ1-6; D unclear. The germline V gene has CDR1 LNHDA and CDR2 SQIVND (reference sequence). This CDR3 comprises 16 residues. Trimming pared 9 bases from V and 9 bases from J, leaving 24 bases between. Drawing the rest from reference TRBV19 and TRBJ1-6, the complete variable domain is DGGITQSPKYLFRKEGQNVTLSCEQNLNHDAMYWYRQDPGQGLRLIYYSQIVNDFQKGDIAEGYSVSREKKESFPLTVTSAQKNPTAFYLCASRPKWSPNSSPLHFGNGTRLTVT.